These 20 T cell receptor beta chains share one sample of origin, sequenced in a study of blood T cell repertoires in COVID-19. The data were produced by immunoSEQ multiplex PCR, yet TCRdb's version contains in-frame clones alone and is incomplete. Here the sample spans about 80,000 clones, about nine tenths being singletons. Sample: peripheral blood. These receptors were collected from a woman aged 80 or older with acute or convalescent COVID-19.

The chain has TRBV5-6 and TRBJ2-1; D uncertain. The germline V gene encodes CDR1 SGHDT and CDR2 YYEEEE. The CDR3 spans 15 residues. With 4 bases removed from V and 12 bases from J, the gap between germline ends came to 23 bases. The CDR3 DNA is TGTGCCAGCAGCCGCATTGGAGTCCTTCTCCCGGGGCAGTTCTTC. Protein product: CASSRIGVLLPGQFF.

V is TRBV19 and J is TRBJ2-1; D is perhaps TRBD2 (6 bases). Germline V gene data show CDR1 as LNHDA and CDR2 as SQIVND (reference sequence). V lost 5 bases and J lost 3, with 11 bases in between. The CDR3 extends over 14 amino acids. CDR3 nucleotide sequence: TGTGCCAGTAGTTGGACGCGGGACTACAATGAGCAGTTCTTC. This translates into CASSWTRDYNEQFF.

As DNA, the CDR3 is TGTGCCAGCTTCGAGGCTGGTGAGCAGTTCTTC. Residues: CASFEAGEQFF. V usage is TRBV18 and J usage is TRBJ2-1; no firm D call. V was trimmed by 7 bases and J by 9 bases, leaving 10 bases between them. The length of the CDR3 is 11 residues. The germline CDR1 and CDR2 sequences are KGHSH and LQKENI. Looking up the rest from reference TRBV18 and TRBJ2-1 gives the full variable domain: NAGVMQNPRHLVRRRGQEARLRCSPMKGHSHVYWYRQLPEEGLKFMVYLQKENIIDESGMPKERFSAEFPKEGPSILRIQQVVRGDSAAYFCASFEAGEQFFGPGTRLTVL.

This chain joins TRBV6-1 and TRBJ1-5; a possible D gene is TRBD1 (6 bases). V was cut by 2 bases and J by 5 bases, with 10 bases left in between. The CDR3 covers 14 residues. Germline lookup yields CDR1 MNHNS and CDR2 SASEGT. CDR3 sequence (DNA): TGTGCCAGCAGTGAACAGGGGAACCATCAGCCCCAGCATTTT. Its translation: CASSEQGNHQPQHF.

The chain uses TRBV5-5 and TRBJ2-2; weak D call: TRBD1 (6 bases). From germline, CDR1 is SGHKS and CDR2 YYEKEE (reference sequence). Trimming stripped 4 bases from V and 2 bases from J, with 12 bases between. This CDR3 is 15 amino acids long. Here the CDR3 reads CASSLRDINTGELFF. CDR3 nucleotides: TGTGCCAGCAGCCTCCGGGACATTAACACCGGGGAGCTGTTTTTT.

This chain uses TRBV27 with TRBJ1-1, with D perhaps TRBD1 (5 bases). In germline, CDR1 is MNHEY, CDR2 SMNVEV (reference sequence). Between the trimmed V and J ends, which lost 7 bases and 4 bases, there was a span of 16 bases. This CDR3 spans 14 amino acids. This CDR3 reads CASTQLGGATEAFF. The CDR3 DNA reads TGTGCCAGCACCCAACTCGGAGGGGCCACTGAAGCTTTCTTT.

This chain joins TRBV13 and TRBJ1-2, with a weak D call TRBD1 (6 bases). The CDR3 runs to 13 residues. V lost 6 bases and J lost 2, with 10 bases in between. CDR1 is PRHDT and CDR2 is FYEKMQ in the germline V gene (reference sequence). The CDR3 region is CASSRTANYGYTF. In nucleotides, the CDR3 is TGTGCCAGCAGTAGGACAGCGAACTATGGCTACACCTTC.

This clone was found a few times. The chain employs TRBV11-2 and TRBJ2-5, with TRBD2 matching over 8 bases. The CDR3 sequence is 14 residues long. Germline assignment: CDR1 SGHAT and CDR2 FQNNGV. With 1 base clipped from V and 5 bases from J, the junction kept 3 bases outside the gene matches. This CDR3 reads CASSLAGGSETQYF. The DNA of the CDR3 is TGTGCCAGCAGCTTAGCGGGGGGGAGTGAGACCCAGTACTTC.

J is TRBJ1-1 and V is TRBV6-5; 7 bases fit TRBD1. Per the germline V gene, CDR1 is MNHEY and CDR2 is SVGAGI. V lost 8 bases to trimming and J lost 4 bases; unmatched junction nucleotides: 7. The CDR3 contains 13 residues. CDR3 region: CASRQGVGTEAFF. DNA for the CDR3: TGTGCCAGCCGACAGGGCGTGGGCACTGAAGCTTTCTTT.

This chain uses TRBV15 with TRBJ1-4; D not resolved. Germline V gene sequence: CDR1 LNHNV, CDR2 YYDKDF (reference sequence). Trimming removed 3 bases at V and 8 bases at J, with 7 bases between. The CDR3 covers 12 residues. CDR3 DNA: TGTGCCACCAGCAGCCCTTTGGAAAAACTGTTTTTT. It is translated as CATSSPLEKLFF.

As for this clone: One end of the junction varies from germline; a read error may be responsible. The rearrangement joins TRBV29-1 to TRBJ2-3; TRBD1 agrees at 9 bases. Germline V CDR1 and CDR2: SQVTM, ANQGSEA. The CDR3 consists of 12 residues. The CDR3 DNA is TGCAGCGTTGCGGGGACTGGACAGGGGAGGGATTTT. It translates to CSVAGTGQGRDF.

The CDR3 sequence is CASSLPIAGTQYF. CDR3 sequence (DNA): TGTGCCAGCAGCCTGCCCATCGCAGGTACGCAGTATTTT. This chain joins TRBV7-2 and TRBJ2-3, with D unclear. Trimming took 5 bases from V and 8 from J, leaving 14 bases between them. Germline lookup yields CDR1 SGHTA and CDR2 FQGNSA. This CDR3 has 13 amino acids.

The sample holds a few counts of this clone. The chain joins TRBV5-4 to TRBJ2-5; 8 nucleotides agree with TRBD2. CDR1 is SGHNT and CDR2 is YYREEE in the germline V gene (reference sequence). Unmatched junction bases numbered 2, after V lost 4 bases and J lost 3 bases. This CDR3 region has 13 residues. The CDR3 is CASSQLAEETQYF. CDR3 in DNA: TGTGCCAGCAGCCAACTAGCGGAAGAGACCCAGTACTTC.

The J gene is TRBJ2-7, the V gene TRBV5-1; the D gene is possibly TRBD1 (6 bases). Trimming left V 0 bases short and J 6 bases short, with 10 bases between. Per the germline V gene, CDR1 is SGHRS and CDR2 is YFSETQ. The CDR3 covers 13 residues. CDR3 DNA sequence: TGCGCCAGCAGCTTGGAAGGGGGTATCGAGCAGTACTTC. Its protein product is CASSLEGGIEQYF.

This clone appeared a single time. The chain links TRBV6-5 to TRBJ1-2, with 8 bases lining up with TRBD1. Germline V gene lookup returns CDR1 MNHEY and CDR2 SVGAGI. The CDR3 spans 15 residues. Unmatched junction bases numbered 12, after V lost 7 bases and J lost 5 bases. The CDR3 loop is CASKPGQEPLYGYTF. CDR3 DNA sequence: TGTGCCAGCAAGCCGGGACAGGAGCCTTTATATGGCTACACCTTC.

This clone was detected only a few times. This chain joins TRBV29-1 and TRBJ1-5; D remains unclear. The CDR3 runs to 13 residues. V gave up 6 bases and J gave up 5 bases, with 14 bases separating them. The V gene's germline CDR1 is SQVTM and CDR2 ANQGSEA. The CDR3 nucleotides read TGCAGCGTGGGGATTCGGACTGATCAGCCCCAGCATTTT. Its translation: CSVGIRTDQPQHF.

In this sample, this clone turned up a few times. This CDR3 reads CASSQRPTTNTGELFF. DNA of the CDR3: TGTGCCAGCAGCCAACGACCGACAACAAACACCGGGGAGCTGTTTTTT. The J gene is TRBJ2-2, the V gene TRBV14, with unresolved D. With 2 bases removed from V and 2 bases from J, the gap between germline ends came to 12 bases. The germline V gene has CDR1 SGHDN and CDR2 FVKESK. The length of the CDR3 is 16 residues.

This sequence joins TRBV29-1 and TRBJ2-7, with unresolved D. The CDR3 extends over 14 amino acids. V lost 0 bases and J lost 2, with 11 bases in between. Germline loops: CDR1 SQVTM, CDR2 ANQGSEA. The CDR3 reads CSVEDLLGPYEQYF. CDR3 in DNA: TGCAGCGTTGAAGATCTTCTAGGTCCCTACGAGCAGTACTTC.

The V and J genes are TRBV18 and TRBJ2-7; maybe TRBD1 (5 bases). Germline CDR1 reads KGHSH; CDR2 reads LQKENI. V was trimmed by 2 bases and J by 2 bases, leaving 13 bases between them. The CDR3 is made up of 15 amino acids. The CDR3 DNA reads as TGTGCCAGCTCACCAAAGACAGCAGGGCCCTACGAGCAGTACTTC. Its protein product is CASSPKTAGPYEQYF. Full variable domain (outside the CDR3, taken from reference TRBV18 and TRBJ2-7): NAGVMQNPRHLVRRRGQEARLRCSPMKGHSHVYWYRQLPEEGLKFMVYLQKENIIDESGMPKERFSAEFPKEGPSILRIQQVVRGDSAAYFCASSPKTAGPYEQYFGPGTRLTVT.

V and J are TRBV6-5 and TRBJ1-4; tentatively, D is TRBD1 (6 bases). CDR1 and CDR2 from the germline V gene are MNHEY and SVGAGI. The CDR3 is 14 residues long. Trimming removed 0 bases at V and 7 bases at J, with 9 bases between. DNA of the CDR3: TGTGCCAGCAGTTACTCTGGACAGCTTGAAAAACTGTTTTTT. Translated: CASSYSGQLEKLFF.